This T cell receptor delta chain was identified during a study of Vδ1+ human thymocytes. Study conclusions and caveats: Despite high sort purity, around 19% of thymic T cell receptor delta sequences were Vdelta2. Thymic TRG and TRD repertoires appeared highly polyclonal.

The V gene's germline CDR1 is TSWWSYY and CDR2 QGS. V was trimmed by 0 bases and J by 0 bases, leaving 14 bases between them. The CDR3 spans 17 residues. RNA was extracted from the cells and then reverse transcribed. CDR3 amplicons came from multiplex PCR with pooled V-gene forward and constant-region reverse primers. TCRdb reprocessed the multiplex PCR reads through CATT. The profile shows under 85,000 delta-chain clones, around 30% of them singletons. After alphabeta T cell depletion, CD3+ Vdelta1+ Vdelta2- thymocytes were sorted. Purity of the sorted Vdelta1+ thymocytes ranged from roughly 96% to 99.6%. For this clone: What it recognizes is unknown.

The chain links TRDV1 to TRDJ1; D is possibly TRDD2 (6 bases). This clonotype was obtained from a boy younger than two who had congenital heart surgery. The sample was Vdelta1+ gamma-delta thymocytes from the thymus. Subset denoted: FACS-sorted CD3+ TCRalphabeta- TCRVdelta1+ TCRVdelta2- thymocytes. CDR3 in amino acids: CALGELGVPSDTDKLIF. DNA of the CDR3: TGTGCTCTTGGGGAACTGGGGGTACCTTCCGACACCGATAAACTCATCTTT.